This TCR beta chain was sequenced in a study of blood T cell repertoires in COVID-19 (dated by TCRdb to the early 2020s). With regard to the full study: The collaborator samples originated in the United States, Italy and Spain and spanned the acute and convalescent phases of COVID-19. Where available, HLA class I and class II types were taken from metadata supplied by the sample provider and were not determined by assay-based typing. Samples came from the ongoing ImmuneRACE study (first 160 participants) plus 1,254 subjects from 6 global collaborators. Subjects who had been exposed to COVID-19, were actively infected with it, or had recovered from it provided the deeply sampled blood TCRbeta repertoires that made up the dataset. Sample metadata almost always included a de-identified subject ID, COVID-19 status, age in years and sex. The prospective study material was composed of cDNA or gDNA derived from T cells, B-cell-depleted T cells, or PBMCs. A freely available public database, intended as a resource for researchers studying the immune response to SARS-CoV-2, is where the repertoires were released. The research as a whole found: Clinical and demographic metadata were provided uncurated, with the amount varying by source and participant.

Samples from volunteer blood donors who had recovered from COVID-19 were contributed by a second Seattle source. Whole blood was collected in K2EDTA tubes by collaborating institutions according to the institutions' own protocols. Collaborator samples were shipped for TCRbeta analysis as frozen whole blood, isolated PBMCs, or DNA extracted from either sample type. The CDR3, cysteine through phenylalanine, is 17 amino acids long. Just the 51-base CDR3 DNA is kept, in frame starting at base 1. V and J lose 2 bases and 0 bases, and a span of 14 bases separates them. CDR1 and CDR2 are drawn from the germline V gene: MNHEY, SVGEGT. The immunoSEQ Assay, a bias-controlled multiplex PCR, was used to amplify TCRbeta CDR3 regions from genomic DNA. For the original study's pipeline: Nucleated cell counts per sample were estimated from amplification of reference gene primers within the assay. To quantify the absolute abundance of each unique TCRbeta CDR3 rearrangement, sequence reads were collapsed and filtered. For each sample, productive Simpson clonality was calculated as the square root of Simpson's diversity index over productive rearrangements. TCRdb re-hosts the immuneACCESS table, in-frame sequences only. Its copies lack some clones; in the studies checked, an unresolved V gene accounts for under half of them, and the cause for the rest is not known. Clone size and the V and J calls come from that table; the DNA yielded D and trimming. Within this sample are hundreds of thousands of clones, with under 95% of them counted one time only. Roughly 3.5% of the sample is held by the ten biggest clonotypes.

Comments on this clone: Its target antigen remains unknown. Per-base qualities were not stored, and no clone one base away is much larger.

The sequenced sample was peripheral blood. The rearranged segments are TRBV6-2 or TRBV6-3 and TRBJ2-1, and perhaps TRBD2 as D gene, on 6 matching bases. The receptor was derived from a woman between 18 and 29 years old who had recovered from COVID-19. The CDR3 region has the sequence CASSYPRGAGSYNEQFF. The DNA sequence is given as TGTGCCAGCAGTTACCCCCGTGGAGCGGGCTCCTACAATGAGCAGTTCTTC.